This TCR beta chain was obtained from a study of breast tumors, draining lymph nodes, adjacent tissues. TCRdb redid the calling of the multiplex PCR reads with MiXCR, one entry per CDR3 protein. The sample comprises over 100,000 distinct CDR3 sequences, approximately 20% of which are singletons, and roughly 2.5% rests with the top ten. Breast cancer patients provided tissue from their axillary draining lymph nodes. Study observations and caveats: Luminal-like breast cancer showed significantly greater tumor-nontumor repertoire similarity than basal-like breast cancer did. Data only fit, rather than demonstrated, lymph node origin of most tumor T cells.

The V gene's germline CDR1 is KGHDR and CDR2 SFDVKD. The V gene lost 3 bases and the J gene lost 7 bases, with 12 bases spanning the gap. This CDR3 is built from 14 residues. Ten or more counts support this clonotype. What it binds is not known. The chain links TRBV24-1 to TRBJ2-1; possibly TRBD2 for D (7 bases). Material: axillary lymph node tissue. The TCR sequence derives from a female donor with breast cancer. Some clones in this sample may be carry-over from other donors' samples. The CDR3 reads CATSDVRGGNEQFF. The CDR3 bases are TGTGCCACCAGTGATGTCAGGGGAGGGAATGAGCAGTTCTTC.